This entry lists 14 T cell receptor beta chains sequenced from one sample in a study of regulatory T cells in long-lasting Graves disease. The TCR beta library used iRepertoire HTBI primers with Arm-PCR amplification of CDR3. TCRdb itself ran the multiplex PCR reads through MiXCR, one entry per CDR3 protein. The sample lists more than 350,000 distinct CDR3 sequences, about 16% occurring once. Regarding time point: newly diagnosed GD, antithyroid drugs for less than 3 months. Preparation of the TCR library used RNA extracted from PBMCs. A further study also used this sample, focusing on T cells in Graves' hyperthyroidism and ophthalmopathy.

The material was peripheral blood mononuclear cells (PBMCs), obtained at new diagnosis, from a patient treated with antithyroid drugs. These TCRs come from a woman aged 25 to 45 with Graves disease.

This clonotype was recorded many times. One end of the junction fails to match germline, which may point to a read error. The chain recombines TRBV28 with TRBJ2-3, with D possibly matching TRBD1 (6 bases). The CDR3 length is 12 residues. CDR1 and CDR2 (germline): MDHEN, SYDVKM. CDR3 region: CASSSDSLSSIF. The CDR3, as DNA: TGTGCCAGCAGTTCGGACAGCTTAAGCAGTATTTTT. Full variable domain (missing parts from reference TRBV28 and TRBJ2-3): DVKVTQSSRYLVKRTGEKVFLECVQDMDHENMFWYRQDPGLGLRLIYFSYDVKMKEKGDIPEGYSVSREKKERFSLILESASTNQTSMYLCASSSDSLSSIFGPGTRLTVL.

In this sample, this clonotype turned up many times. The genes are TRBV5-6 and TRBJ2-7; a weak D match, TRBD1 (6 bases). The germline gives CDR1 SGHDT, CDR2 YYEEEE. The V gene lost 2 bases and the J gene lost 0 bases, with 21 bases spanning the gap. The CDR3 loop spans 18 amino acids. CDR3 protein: CASSFVLDTGHLSYEQYF. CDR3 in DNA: TGTGCCAGCAGCTTTGTGTTGGATACGGGACACCTCTCCTACGAGCAGTACTTC.

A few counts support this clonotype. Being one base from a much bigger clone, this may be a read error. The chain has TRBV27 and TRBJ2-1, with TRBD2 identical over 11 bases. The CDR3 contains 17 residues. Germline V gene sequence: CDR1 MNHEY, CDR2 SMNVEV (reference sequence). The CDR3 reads CAGSAGLAASSYNEQFF. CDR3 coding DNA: TGTGCCGGCAGTGCGGGACTAGCGGCGAGCTCCTACAATGAGCAGTTCTTC.

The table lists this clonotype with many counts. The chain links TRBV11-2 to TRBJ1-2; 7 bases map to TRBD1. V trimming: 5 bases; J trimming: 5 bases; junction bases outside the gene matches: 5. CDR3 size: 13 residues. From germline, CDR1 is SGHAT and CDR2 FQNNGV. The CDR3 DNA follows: TGTGCCAGCAGCCAGGGGACAGCGTATGGCTACACCTTC. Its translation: CASSQGTAYGYTF.

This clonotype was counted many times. As DNA, the CDR3 is TGTGCCAGCAGTGAGTGGTTAGCTAGCGGAAACACCGGGGAGCTGTTTTTT. Protein product: CASSEWLASGNTGELFF. V and J are TRBV2 and TRBJ2-2; 7 nucleotides line up with TRBD2. The CDR3 has 17 residues. Germline lookup yields CDR1 SNHLY and CDR2 FYNNEI. Trimming removed 3 bases from V and 2 bases from J; junction bases left unmatched: 9.

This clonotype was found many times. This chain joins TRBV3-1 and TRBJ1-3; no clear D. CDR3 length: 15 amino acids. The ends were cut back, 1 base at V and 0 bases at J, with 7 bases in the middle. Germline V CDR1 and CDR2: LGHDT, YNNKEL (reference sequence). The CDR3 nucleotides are TGTGCCAGCAGCCAAGCCCCTAGCTCTGGAAACACCATATATTTT. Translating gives CASSQAPSSGNTIYF.

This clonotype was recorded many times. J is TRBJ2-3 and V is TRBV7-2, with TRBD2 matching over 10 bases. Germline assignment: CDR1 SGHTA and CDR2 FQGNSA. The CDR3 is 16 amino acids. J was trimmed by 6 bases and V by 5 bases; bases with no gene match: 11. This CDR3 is CASSLQLAGKADTQYF. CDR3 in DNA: TGTGCCAGCAGCCTCCAACTAGCGGGAAAGGCCGATACGCAGTATTTT.

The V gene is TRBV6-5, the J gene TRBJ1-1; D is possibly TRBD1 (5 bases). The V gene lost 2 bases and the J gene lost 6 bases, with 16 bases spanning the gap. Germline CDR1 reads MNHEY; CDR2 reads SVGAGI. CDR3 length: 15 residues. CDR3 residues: CASSYEVGGGAEAFF. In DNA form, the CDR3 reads TGTGCCAGCAGTTACGAGGTCGGGGGGGGTGCTGAAGCTTTCTTT.

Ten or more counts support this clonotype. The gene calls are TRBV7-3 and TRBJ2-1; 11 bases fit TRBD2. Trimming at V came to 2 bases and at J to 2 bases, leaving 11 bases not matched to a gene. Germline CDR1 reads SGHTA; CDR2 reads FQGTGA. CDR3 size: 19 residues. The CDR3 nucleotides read TGTGCCAGCAGCTTAGGGGGCGTTAGCGGGAGGGCCCCCTACAATGAGCAGTTCTTC. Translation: CASSLGGVSGRAPYNEQFF.

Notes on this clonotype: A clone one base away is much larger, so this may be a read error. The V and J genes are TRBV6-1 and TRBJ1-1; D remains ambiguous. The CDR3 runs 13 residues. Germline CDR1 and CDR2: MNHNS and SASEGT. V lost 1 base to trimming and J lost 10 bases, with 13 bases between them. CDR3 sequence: CASSEVSIRRAFF. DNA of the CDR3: TGTGCCAGCAGTGAAGTGAGTATAAGGAGAGCTTTCTTT.

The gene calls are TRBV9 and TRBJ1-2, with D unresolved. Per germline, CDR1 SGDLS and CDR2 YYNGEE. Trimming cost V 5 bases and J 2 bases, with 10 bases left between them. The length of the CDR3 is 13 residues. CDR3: CASRSGQNYGYTF. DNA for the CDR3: TGTGCCAGCAGGTCCGGCCAGAACTATGGCTACACCTTC.

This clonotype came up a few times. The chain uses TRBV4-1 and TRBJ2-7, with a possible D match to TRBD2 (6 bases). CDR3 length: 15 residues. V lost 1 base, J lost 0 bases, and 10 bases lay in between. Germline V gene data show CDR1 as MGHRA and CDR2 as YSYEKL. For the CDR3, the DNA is TGCGCCAGCAGCCAAGTGGTTAGCGGCTCCTACGAGCAGTACTTC. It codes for CASSQVVSGSYEQYF.

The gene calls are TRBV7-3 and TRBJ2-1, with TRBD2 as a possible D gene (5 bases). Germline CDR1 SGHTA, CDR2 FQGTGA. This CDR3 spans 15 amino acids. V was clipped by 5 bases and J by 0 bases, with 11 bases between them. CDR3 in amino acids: CASSVGRGSYNEQFF. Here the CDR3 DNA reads TGTGCCAGCAGCGTAGGGAGAGGCTCCTACAATGAGCAGTTCTTC.

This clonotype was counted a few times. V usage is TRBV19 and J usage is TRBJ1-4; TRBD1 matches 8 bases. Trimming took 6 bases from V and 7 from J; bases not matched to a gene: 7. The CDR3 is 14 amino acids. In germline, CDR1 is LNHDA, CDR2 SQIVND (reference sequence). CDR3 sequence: CASSTGTGGEKLFF. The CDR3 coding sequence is TGTGCCAGTAGCACCGGGACAGGCGGTGAAAAACTGTTTTTT.